Listed here are 9 T cell receptor beta chains from one sample, sequenced in a study of blood T cell repertoires in COVID-19. Here immunoSEQ multiplex PCR was the method, and the copy in TCRdb shows in-frame clones only, minus some. The table records approximately 300,000 clones, about 92% of them present only once. Sequencing was performed on PBMCs or T cells enriched from blood (not recorded which). The origin of the receptors is a woman aged 30 to 39 who had recovered from COVID-19.

This clone turned up a few times. This rearrangement joins TRBV6-6 to TRBJ2-1; 13 nucleotides agree with TRBD2. From germline, CDR1 is MNHNY and CDR2 SVGAGI (reference sequence). The CDR3 totals 18 residues. With V trimmed by 5 bases and J by 6 bases, 13 bases remained unmatched. The CDR3 loop is CASSHIRTSGGTANEQFF. The CDR3 DNA reads TGTGCCAGCAGTCACATTAGGACTAGCGGGGGAACTGCCAATGAGCAGTTCTTC.

This chain uses TRBV7-9 with TRBJ2-3; D call uncertain. With 0 bases removed from V and 2 bases from J, the gap between germline ends came to 6 bases. The CDR3 consists of 14 residues. Germline V lookup: CDR1 SEHNR, CDR2 FQNEAQ (reference sequence). The CDR3 here is CASSLASSTDTQYF. In nucleotides, the CDR3 is TGTGCCAGCAGCTTAGCGTCCTCCACAGATACGCAGTATTTT.

This clone came up a few times. The J gene is TRBJ2-1, the V gene TRBV2; D may be TRBD2 (6 bases). The germline CDR1 and CDR2 sequences are SNHLY and FYNNEI. V lost 5 bases, J lost 7 bases, and 15 bases lay in between. CDR3 length equals 14 residues. Here the CDR3 reads CASSLDYYRNEQFF. For the CDR3, the DNA is TGTGCCAGCAGTCTGGACTACTATAGGAATGAGCAGTTCTTC.

The rearrangement joins TRBV5-4 to TRBJ2-2; TRBD2 matches at 9 bases. The CDR3 contains 18 residues. Germline lookup yields CDR1 SGHNT and CDR2 YYREEE (reference sequence). The J segment lost 7 bases and the V segment lost 0 bases, leaving 13 bases of the junction unmatched. The CDR3 here is CASSLGSRLAARDGELFF. CDR3 nucleotide sequence: TGTGCCAGCAGCTTGGGTTCTCGACTAGCGGCAAGGGACGGGGAGCTGTTTTTT.

The chain joins TRBV27 to TRBJ1-2; D unresolved. CDR1 and CDR2 from the germline V gene are MNHEY and SMNVEV (reference sequence). V was shortened by 6 bases and J by 2 bases, with 10 bases between the two germline ends. This CDR3 spans 13 amino acids. CDR3 sequence reads: CASSRSGNYGYTF. CDR3 in DNA: TGTGCCAGCAGCAGATCCGGGAACTATGGCTACACCTTC.

The rearrangement links TRBV2 to TRBJ1-3, with D unresolved. This CDR3 has 13 residues. V dropped 8 bases and J dropped 8 bases, with 16 bases sitting between them. Germline V gives CDR1 SNHLY, CDR2 FYNNEI. The CDR3 spells CASPIREQYTIYF. The DNA of the CDR3 is TGTGCCAGCCCAATACGGGAACAATACACCATATATTTT.

This clone was picked up one time. The chain uses TRBV29-1 and TRBJ1-2; TRBD1 is a possible D gene (5 bases). Germline assignment: CDR1 SQVTM and CDR2 ANQGSEA. The germline V and J ends were trimmed by 6 bases and 0 bases, with 14 bases remaining between them. The CDR3 runs to 14 residues. CDR3 protein: CSVWGHDTNYGYTF. The CDR3 bases are TGCAGCGTGTGGGGCCACGACACTAACTATGGCTACACCTTC.

V is TRBV5-4 and J is TRBJ2-3, with TRBD2 matching 9 bases. The germline gives CDR1 SGHNT, CDR2 YYREEE (reference sequence). Trimming took 5 bases from V and 6 from J; bases not matched to a gene: 10. The CDR3 loop spans 15 amino acids. CDR3 region: CASSSRGGVGDTQYF. The CDR3 nucleotides are TGTGCCAGCAGTTCTCGCGGGGGGGTAGGGGATACGCAGTATTTT. The full variable domain, completed using reference TRBV5-4 and TRBJ2-3, is ETGVTQSPTHLIKTRGQQVTLRCSSQSGHNTVSWYQQALGQGPQFIFQYYREEENGRGNFPPRFSGLQFPNYSSELNVNALELDDSALYLCASSSRGGVGDTQYFGPGTRLTVL.

This chain joins TRBV13 and TRBJ2-1, with a weak D call TRBD2 (6 bases). CDR1 PRHDT and CDR2 FYEKMQ come from the germline V gene (reference sequence). V was pared by 4 bases and J by 2 bases, with 18 bases between. The CDR3 has 17 amino acids. As DNA, the CDR3 is TGTGCCAGCAGCTCCAAGCGGGTGGGCGCAGCCTACAATGAGCAGTTCTTC. Translating gives CASSSKRVGAAYNEQFF.